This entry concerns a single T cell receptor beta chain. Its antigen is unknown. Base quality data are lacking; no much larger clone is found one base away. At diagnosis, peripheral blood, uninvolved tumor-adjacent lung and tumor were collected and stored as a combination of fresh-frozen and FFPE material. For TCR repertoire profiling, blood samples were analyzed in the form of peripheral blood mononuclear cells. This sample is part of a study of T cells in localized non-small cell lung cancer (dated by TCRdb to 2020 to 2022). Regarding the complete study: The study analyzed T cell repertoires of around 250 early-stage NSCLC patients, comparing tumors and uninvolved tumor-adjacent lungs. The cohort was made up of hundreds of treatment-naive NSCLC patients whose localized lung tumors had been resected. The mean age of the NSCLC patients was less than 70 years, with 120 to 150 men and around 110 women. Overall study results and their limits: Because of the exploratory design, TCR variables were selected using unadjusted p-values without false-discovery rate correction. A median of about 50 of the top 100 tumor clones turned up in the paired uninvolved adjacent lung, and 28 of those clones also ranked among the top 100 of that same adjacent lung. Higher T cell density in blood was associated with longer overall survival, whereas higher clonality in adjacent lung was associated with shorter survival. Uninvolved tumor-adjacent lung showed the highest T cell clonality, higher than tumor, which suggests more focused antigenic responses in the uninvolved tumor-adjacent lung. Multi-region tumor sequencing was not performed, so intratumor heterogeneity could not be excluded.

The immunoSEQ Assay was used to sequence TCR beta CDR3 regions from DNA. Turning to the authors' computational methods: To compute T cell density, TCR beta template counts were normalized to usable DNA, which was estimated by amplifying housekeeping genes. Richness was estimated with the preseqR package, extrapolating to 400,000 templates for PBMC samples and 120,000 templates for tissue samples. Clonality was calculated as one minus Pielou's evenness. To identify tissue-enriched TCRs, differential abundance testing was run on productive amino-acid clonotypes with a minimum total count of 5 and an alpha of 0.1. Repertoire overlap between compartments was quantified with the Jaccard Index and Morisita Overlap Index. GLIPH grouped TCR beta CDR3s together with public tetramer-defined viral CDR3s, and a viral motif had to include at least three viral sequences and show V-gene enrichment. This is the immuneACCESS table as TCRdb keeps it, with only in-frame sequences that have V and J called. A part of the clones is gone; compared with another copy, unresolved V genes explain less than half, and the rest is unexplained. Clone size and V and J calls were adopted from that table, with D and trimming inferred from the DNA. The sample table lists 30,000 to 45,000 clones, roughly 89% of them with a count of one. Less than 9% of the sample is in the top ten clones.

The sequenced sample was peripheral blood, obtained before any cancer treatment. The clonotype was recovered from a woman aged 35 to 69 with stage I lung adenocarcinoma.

CDR3 sequence: CASSGGLLNEQFF. The sequenced DNA: TGTGCCAGTAGTGGGGGACTCTTAAATGAGCAGTTCTTC. The chain couples TRBV19 to TRBJ2-1, and TRBD2 may be the D gene, going by 6 matching bases. Trimming costs V 5 bases and J 7 bases, and their ends lie 12 bases apart. Via the germline V gene (reference sequence), CDR1 is LNHDA and CDR2 SQIVND. Its CDR3 holds 13 amino acids, cysteine through phenylalanine. This entry keeps only the CDR3 DNA: 39 bases, framed from base 1.